This T cell receptor (beta chain) was sequenced for a study of blood T cell repertoires in COVID-19. Deletions cut 5 bases from V and 7 bases from J, with 11 bases between. This CDR3 has 11 residues. CDR1 DFQATT and CDR2 SNEGSKA come from the germline V gene (reference sequence). Clones were sequenced by immunoSEQ multiplex PCR, and TCRdb holds only the in-frame ones, with some missing. The sample gives 290,000 or so clones, 65% to 90% of which show up once; 5% to 6.5% is in the top ten. The chain uses TRBV20-1 and TRBJ1-2, with D unresolved. Material for sequencing was peripheral blood. This receptor was identified in a man aged 45-65 years with active or convalescent COVID-19. The CDR3 nucleotides read TGCAGTGCTGCGTCGGTGAGTGGCTACACCTTC. Translated, it gives CSAASVSGYTF.